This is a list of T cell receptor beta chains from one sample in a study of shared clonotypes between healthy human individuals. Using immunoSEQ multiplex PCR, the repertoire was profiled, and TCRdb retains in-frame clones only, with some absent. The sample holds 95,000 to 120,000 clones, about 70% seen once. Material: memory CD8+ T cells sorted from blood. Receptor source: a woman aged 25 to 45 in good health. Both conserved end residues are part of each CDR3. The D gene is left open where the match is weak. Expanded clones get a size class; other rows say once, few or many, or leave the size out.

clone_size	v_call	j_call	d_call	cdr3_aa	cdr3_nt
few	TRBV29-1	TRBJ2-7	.	CSARAENYEQYF	TGCAGCGCCAGAGCTGAGAACTACGAGCAGTACTTC
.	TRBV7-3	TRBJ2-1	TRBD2	CASSLTSGSNWEQFF	TGTGCCAGCAGCTTAACTAGCGGGAGTAATTGGGAGCAGTTCTTC
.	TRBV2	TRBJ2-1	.	CASRTTSAVAAGQFF	TGTGCCAGCAGGACCACATCTGCCGTAGCGGCGGGACAGTTCTTC
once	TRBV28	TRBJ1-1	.	CASSLFTEAFF	TGTGCCAGCAGTTTATTCACTGAAGCTTTCTTT
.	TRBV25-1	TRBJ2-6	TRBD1	CASRATTGPSGANVLTF	TGTGCCAGCAGAGCTACGACAGGGCCTTCTGGGGCCAACGTCCTGACTTTC
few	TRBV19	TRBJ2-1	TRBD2	CASSRLAGINEQFF	TGTGCCAGTAGTCGACTAGCGGGTATCAATGAGCAGTTCTTC
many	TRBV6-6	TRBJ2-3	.	CASSYGPDTQYF	TGTGCCAGCAGTTACGGGCCAGATACGCAGTATTTT
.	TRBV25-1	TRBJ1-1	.	CASGLQGNTEAFF	TGTGCCAGCGGCCTACAGGGAAACACTGAAGCTTTCTTT
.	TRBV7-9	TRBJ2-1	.	CASSTDNQEQFF	TGTGCCAGCAGCACGGACAATCAGGAGCAGTTCTTC
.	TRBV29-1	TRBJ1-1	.	CSVLGSFGMNTEAFF	TGCAGCGTCCTTGGAAGTTTCGGGATGAACACTGAAGCTTTCTTT
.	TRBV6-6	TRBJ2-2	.	CASSYMAGQNTGELFF	TGTGCCAGCAGTTACATGGCAGGGCAGAACACCGGGGAGCTGTTTTTT
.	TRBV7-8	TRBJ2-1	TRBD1	CASSRTGQGSVDEQFF	TGTGCCAGCAGCAGAACGGGACAGGGGAGCGTAGATGAGCAGTTCTTC
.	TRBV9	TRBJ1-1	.	CASSMHWTDNTEAFF	TGTGCCAGCAGCATGCACTGGACGGATAACACTGAAGCTTTCTTT
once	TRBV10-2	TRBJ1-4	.	CASRDNPRTNEKLFF	TGCGCCAGCAGGGACAACCCCAGAACTAATGAAAAACTGTTTTTT
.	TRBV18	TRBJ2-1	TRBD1	CASSPSTGTGETNEQFF	TGTGCCAGCTCACCATCGACCGGGACAGGGGAAACCAATGAGCAGTTCTTC
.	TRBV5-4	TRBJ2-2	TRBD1	CASSPRQGETGELFF	TGTGCCAGCAGCCCCAGACAGGGAGAGACCGGGGAGCTGTTTTTT
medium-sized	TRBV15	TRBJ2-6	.	CATSRHREGFSGANVLTF	TGTGCCACCAGCAGACACAGGGAGGGGTTCTCTGGGGCCAACGTCCTGACTTTC
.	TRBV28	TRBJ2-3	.	CASSSPGDGGTDTQYF	TGTGCCAGCAGTTCCCCAGGGGACGGCGGCACAGATACGCAGTATTTT
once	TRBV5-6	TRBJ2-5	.	CASSTQPFQAQETQYF	TGTGCCAGCAGCACGCAGCCGTTCCAGGCACAAGAGACCCAGTACTTC
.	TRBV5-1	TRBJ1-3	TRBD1	CASSWTGEGNTIYF	TGCGCCAGCAGCTGGACAGGGGAAGGAAACACCATATATTTT
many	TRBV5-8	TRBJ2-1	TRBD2	CASKTSGNEQFF	TGTGCCAGCAAAACTAGCGGGAATGAGCAGTTCTTC
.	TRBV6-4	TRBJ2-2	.	CASKDGEAGELFF	TGTGCCAGCAAAGACGGGGAGGCCGGGGAGCTGTTTTTT
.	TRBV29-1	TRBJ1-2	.	CSVTGPANYGYTF	TGCAGCGTCACGGGGCCGGCTAACTATGGCTACACCTTC
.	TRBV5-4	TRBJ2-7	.	CASSSPPLYEQYF	TGTGCCAGCAGCTCTCCCCCCTTGTACGAGCAGTACTTC
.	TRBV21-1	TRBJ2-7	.	CASSPRCSRSYEQYF	TGTGCCAGCAGCCCGCGGTGCAGTAGGTCCTACGAGCAGTACTTC
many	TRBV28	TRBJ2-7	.	CASSLLDLSPYEQYF	TGTGCCAGCAGTTTACTAGATCTAAGTCCCTACGAGCAGTACTTC
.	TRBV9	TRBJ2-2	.	CASSFGGANTGELFF	TGTGCCAGCAGCTTTGGAGGGGCAAACACCGGGGAGCTGTTTTTT
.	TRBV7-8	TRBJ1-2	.	CAIEGGEPNYGYTF	TGTGCCATCGAAGGGGGGGAACCTAACTATGGCTACACCTTC
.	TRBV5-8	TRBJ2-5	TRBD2	CASSPPSVGGPKTQYF	TGTGCCAGCAGCCCACCCTCAGTGGGAGGGCCAAAGACCCAGTACTTC
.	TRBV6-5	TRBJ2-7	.	CASGESYEQYF	TGTGCCAGCGGGGAATCCTACGAGCAGTACTTC
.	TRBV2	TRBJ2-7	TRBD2	CASSEWGAGGGYEQYF	TGTGCCAGCAGTGAATGGGGTGCGGGAGGAGGGTACGAGCAGTACTTC
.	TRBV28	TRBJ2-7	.	CASSLGGARYEQYF	TGTGCCAGCAGCCTGGGGGGGGCTCGCTACGAGCAGTACTTC
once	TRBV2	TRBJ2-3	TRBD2	CASSEARNSGAASTDTQYF	TGTGCCAGCAGTGAAGCGAGGAATAGCGGGGCCGCTAGCACAGATACGCAGTATTTT
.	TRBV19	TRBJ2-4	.	CASMASLAKNIQYF	TGTGCCAGTATGGCGTCGTTAGCCAAAAACATTCAGTACTTC
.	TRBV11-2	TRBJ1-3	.	CASILGGGNTIYF	TGTGCCAGCATCCTGGGGGGTGGAAACACCATATATTTT
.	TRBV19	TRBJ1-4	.	CASSGGFPRTNEKLFF	TGTGCCAGCTCTGGGGGATTTCCTCGTACTAATGAAAAACTGTTTTTT
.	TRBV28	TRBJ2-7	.	CASSLALTGARTYF	TGTGCCAGCAGTTTGGCGCTTACCGGGGCCAGGACGTACTTC
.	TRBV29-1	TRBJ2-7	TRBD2	CSVEKEGTSGRGLYEQYF	TGCAGCGTTGAAAAGGAGGGGACTAGCGGGAGGGGGTTGTACGAGCAGTACTTC
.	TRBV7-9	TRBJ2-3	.	CASRKPGGWRTTDTQYF	TGTGCCAGCAGAAAACCAGGGGGGTGGCGGACCACAGATACGCAGTATTTT
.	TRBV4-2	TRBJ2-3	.	CASRAGTTDTDTQYF	TGTGCCAGCAGGGCCGGGACCACCGACACAGATACGCAGTATTTT
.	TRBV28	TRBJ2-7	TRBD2	CASSLWSTSGDYEQYF	TGTGCCAGCAGTTTATGGTCCACTAGCGGGGACTACGAGCAGTACTTC
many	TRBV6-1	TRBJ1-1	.	CASSVGKGNTEAFF	TGTGCCAGCAGTGTGGGGAAGGGGAACACTGAAGCTTTCTTT
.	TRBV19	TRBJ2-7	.	CASSTQQGEQYF	TGTGCCAGTAGTACCCAACAGGGCGAGCAGTACTTC
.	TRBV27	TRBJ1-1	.	CASSPELLNTEAFF	TGTGCCAGCAGTCCAGAGTTACTGAACACTGAAGCTTTCTTT
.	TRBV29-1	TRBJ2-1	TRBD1	CSVDETGTGIVSEQFF	TGCAGCGTTGACGAAACCGGGACAGGGATAGTCAGTGAGCAGTTCTTC
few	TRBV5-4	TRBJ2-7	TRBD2	CASSIGTSGRIQYEQYF	TGTGCCAGCAGCATCGGGACTAGCGGGAGGATCCAATACGAGCAGTACTTC
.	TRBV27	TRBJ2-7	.	CASSGPYEQYF	TGTGCCAGCAGTGGGCCTTACGAGCAGTACTTC
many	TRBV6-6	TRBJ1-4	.	CASSFRAHEKLFF	TGTGCCAGCAGTTTCAGGGCTCATGAAAAACTGTTTTTT
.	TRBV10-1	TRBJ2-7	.	CASSDRGFEQYF	TGCGCCAGCAGTGATCGAGGGTTCGAGCAGTACTTC
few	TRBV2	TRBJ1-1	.	CASVESYNTEAFF	TGTGCCAGCGTCGAAAGCTATAACACTGAAGCTTTCTTT
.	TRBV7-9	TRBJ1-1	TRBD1	CASSYGTGSPEAFF	TGTGCCAGCAGCTACGGGACAGGATCCCCTGAAGCTTTCTTT
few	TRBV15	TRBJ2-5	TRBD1	CATSREGQATETQYF	TGTGCCACCAGCAGAGAGGGACAGGCCACCGAGACCCAGTACTTC